These 13 T cell receptor beta chains were all obtained from the same sample, sequenced in a study of blood T cells in healthy people across ages. For the second PCR, which ran for roughly 6 to 11 cycles, a sample-barcoded 5' primer and a J-beta primer mix were used. TCRdb reanalysed the 5' RACE reads using MiXCR and keeps one entry per CDR3 protein. The sample shows over 550,000 distinct CDR3 sequences, about 30% of them seen only once. Sequencing was performed on blood. All receptors come from an elderly woman in good health.

This clonotype was seen at least ten times. V is TRBV20-1 and J is TRBJ2-7; D tentatively fits TRBD1 or TRBD2 (5 bases each). Germline V gene lookup returns CDR1 DFQATT and CDR2 SNEGSKA (reference sequence). This CDR3 region has 17 residues. V gave up 4 bases and J gave up 3 bases, with 25 bases separating them. The chain's CDR3 is CSANRQLTSRDLYEQYF. The CDR3 nucleotides read TGCAGTGCTAATCGACAATTAACCTCCAGGGACCTCTACGAGCAGTACTTC.

At least ten counts were recorded for this clonotype. The CDR3, as DNA: TGTGCCAGCAGCTTGGGACTAGCGGAAAGCACAGATACGCAGTATTTT. Its translation: CASSLGLAESTDTQYF. J is TRBJ2-3 and V is TRBV11-2; 11 bases are a match to TRBD2. The junction had 2 bases not matched to a gene; V was cut back by 3 bases and J by 0 bases. Per germline, CDR1 SGHAT and CDR2 FQNNGV. This CDR3 contains 16 residues.

In this sample, this clonotype turned up many times. The genes are TRBV6-1 and TRBJ1-5, with no clear D. This CDR3 has 13 residues. Trimming pared 10 bases from V and 3 bases from J, leaving 13 bases between. The germline CDR1 and CDR2 sequences are MNHNS and SASEGT. The CDR3 nucleotides read TGTGCCACTGCCAGGAACTACAATCAGCCCCAGCATTTT. Encoded protein: CATARNYNQPQHF.

This clonotype was observed at least ten times. V is TRBV7-2 and J is TRBJ1-4; 9 positions agree with TRBD1. Germline-derived CDR1 and CDR2 are SGHTA and FQGNSA. V lost 3 bases and J lost 6; bases outside the gene matches: 2. CDR3 length: 14 amino acids. The CDR3 sequence is CASSFGTGYEKLFF. DNA of the CDR3: TGTGCCAGCAGCTTCGGGACAGGGTATGAAAAACTGTTTTTT. Combining the CDR3 with reference TRBV7-2 and TRBJ1-4 gives the whole variable domain GAGVSQSPSNKVTEKGKDVELRCDPISGHTALYWYRQSLGQGLEFLIYFQGNSAPDKSGLPSDRFSAERTGGSVSTLTIQRTQQEDSAVYLCASSFGTGYEKLFFGSGTQLSVL.

At least ten counts were recorded for this clonotype. This rearrangement joins TRBV2 to TRBJ2-1; unclear D gene. V was trimmed by 0 bases and J by 5 bases, leaving 17 bases between them. The length of the CDR3 is 17 residues. Germline V gives CDR1 SNHLY, CDR2 FYNNEI. CDR3 coding DNA: TGTGCCAGCAGTGAAGCGCTTATCACCCTTGGGGACAATGAGCAGTTCTTC. It encodes CASSEALITLGDNEQFF.

This clonotype was recorded at least ten times. The CDR3: CSAPRDPTDTQYF. The CDR3 DNA follows: TGCAGTGCCCCTAGAGATCCCACAGATACGCAGTATTTT. The rearrangement joins TRBV20-1 to TRBJ2-3; D gene ambiguous. Per the germline V gene, CDR1 is DFQATT and CDR2 is SNEGSKA (reference sequence). Trimming pared 6 bases from V and 2 bases from J, leaving 12 bases between. The CDR3 sequence is 13 residues long.

This clonotype was recorded many times. This chain uses TRBV21-1 with TRBJ2-5; the table gives TRBD1 as D, unverified against the DNA. TRBV21-1 is an annotated pseudogene. The CDR3 spans 18 residues. The DNA for the CDR3 is TGTGCCAGCAGCAACGGGGCTTCACGGGCTCTATCGGAAGAGACCCAGTACTTC. It encodes CASSNGASRALSEETQYF.

The chain joins TRBV7-2 to TRBJ2-5; no reliable D call. Trimming shortened V by 5 bases and J by 11 bases, and 18 bases separated the two germline ends. This CDR3 spans 13 amino acids. Germline V gene data show CDR1 as SGHTA and CDR2 as FQGNSA. This chain's CDR3 is CASSADPLGEQYF. DNA of the CDR3: TGTGCCAGCAGCGCGGACCCGCTAGGTGAGCAGTACTTC. The full variable domain, its missing parts supplied by reference TRBV7-2 and TRBJ2-5, is GAGVSQSPSNKVTEKGKDVELRCDPISGHTALYWYRQSLGQGLEFLIYFQGNSAPDKSGLPSDRFSAERTGGSVSTLTIQRTQQEDSAVYLCASSADPLGEQYFGPGTRLLVL.

This clonotype was observed at least ten times. This chain links TRBV6-2 or TRBV6-3 with TRBJ1-6; TRBD1 is a possible D gene (6 bases). Per the germline V gene, CDR1 is MNHEY and CDR2 is SVGEGT. Trimming removed 5 bases from V and 0 bases from J, with 11 bases in between. This CDR3 is built from 16 residues. The CDR3: CASSQQGVSYNSPLHF. CDR3 sequence (DNA): TGTGCCAGCAGTCAACAGGGAGTCTCCTATAATTCACCCCTCCACTTT.

This clonotype was observed a few times. V and J are TRBV6-5 and TRBJ1-6; a weak D match, TRBD1 (6 bases). The V gene's germline CDR1 is MNHEY and CDR2 SVGAGI. V lost 3 bases, J lost 0 bases, and 15 bases lay in between. The CDR3 spans 18 residues. In DNA, the CDR3 is TGTGCCAGCAGTTATTCCGACAGGATGAGCTCCTATAATTCACCCCTCCACTTT. Protein sequence: CASSYSDRMSSYNSPLHF.

Many counts were recorded for this clonotype. The chain couples TRBV6-2 or TRBV6-3 to TRBJ2-1, with D perhaps TRBD2 (6 bases). The CDR3 has 15 amino acids. CDR1 is MNHEY, CDR2 SVGEGT, per germline. V dropped 6 bases and J dropped 5 bases, with 17 bases sitting between them. This chain's CDR3 is CASRPTGTRHNEQFF. CDR3 bases: TGTGCCAGCAGACCGACCGGGACTCGCCACAATGAGCAGTTCTTC.

This clonotype was seen many times. The chain recombines TRBV27 with TRBJ2-7; D possibly corresponds to TRBD1 (6 bases). The CDR3 is 14 residues long. Germline CDR1 reads MNHEY; CDR2 reads SMNVEV (reference sequence). Trimming left V 7 bases short and J 5 bases short, with 18 bases between. In nucleotides, the CDR3 is TGTGCCAGCACCGAGGGGGTCCCAGGCCACGAGCAGTACTTC. Amino acids: CASTEGVPGHEQYF.

About this clonotype: Relative to the germline gene, one junction end is altered; a read error may explain this. V is TRBV3-1 and J is TRBJ2-7, with D possibly being TRBD1 (6 bases). Germline V lookup: CDR1 LGHDT, CDR2 YNNKEL (reference sequence). The CDR3 has 12 amino acids. CDR3 sequence (DNA): TGTGTCAGCAGCCAAGACAGGTACGAGCAGTACTTC. Its protein product is CVSSQDRYEQYF.